This TCR beta chain appears in the sequencing data of a study of T cell responses to AZD1222 COVID-19 vaccine. Clones were read by immunoSEQ multiplex PCR, and TCRdb kept only the in-frame ones, dropping some. The profile covers about 140,000 clones, with around nine tenths appearing a single time and 4.7% taken by the ten largest. The CDR3 is 17 amino acids. Germline V gives CDR1 SGHTA, CDR2 FQGTGA. V shed 1 base and J 1 base; nucleotides not matched to a gene: 5. This clonotype was obtained from an adult in good health. The sample consisted of peripheral blood, taken on day 0 of AZD1222 vaccination. The chain links TRBV7-3 to TRBJ2-3, with 10 bases matching TRBD2. CDR3 residues: CASSLMGTSEGTDTQYF. CDR3 coding DNA: TGTGCCAGCAGCTTAATGGGGACTAGCGAGGGCACAGATACGCAGTATTTT.